The rows below give T cell receptor beta chains drawn from one sample of a study of T cell responses to AZD1222 COVID-19 vaccine. Sequencing was performed with immunoSEQ multiplex PCR; in TCRdb, only in-frame clones are kept and a portion is missing. The sample records over 150,000 clones, 94% being singletons. Here the sequenced sample was peripheral blood, taken 28 days after the second AZD1222 dose. The receptors here all came from an adult who received the AZD1222 COVID-19 vaccine. Both conserved end residues are part of each CDR3. The D gene is left open where the match is weak. Part of the rows lack a size; the others show once, few, many or a class for expanded clones.

d_call,clone_size,j_call,v_call,cdr3_nt,cdr3_aa
-,-,TRBJ2-3,TRBV11-2,TGTGCCAGCAGCTTTTCCCCGCCAGATACGCAGTATTTT,CASSFSPPDTQYF
-,-,TRBJ1-2,TRBV5-6,TGTGCCAGCAGCCCTGGTTTTGGTACCTATGGCTACACCTTC,CASSPGFGTYGYTF
TRBD2,-,TRBJ2-7,TRBV6-1,TGTGCCAGCAGTGAAATACGGACTAGCGGCCCCTACGAGCAGTACTTC,CASSEIRTSGPYEQYF
-,once,TRBJ2-5,TRBV9,TGTGCCAGCAGCGTATCTCATATCCAAGAGACCCAGTACTTC,CASSVSHIQETQYF
-,few,TRBJ1-2,TRBV13,TGTGCCAGCAGCTTAGTAGGGGAAGATGGCTACACCTTC,CASSLVGEDGYTF
TRBD1,-,TRBJ1-1,TRBV6-2/TRBV6-3,TGTGCCAGCAGTTACAGGGTGGACAGGTTGAACACTGAAGCTTTCTTT,CASSYRVDRLNTEAFF
TRBD1,-,TRBJ1-1,TRBV3-1/TRBV3-2,TGTGCCAGCAGCCAGACAGGGGTGGGCTATTCCCCTGAAGCTTTCTTT,CASSQTGVGYSPEAFF
-,-,TRBJ1-5,TRBV21-1,TGTGCCAGCAGCAAAGAGCGGGGGGCTCAGCCCCAGCATTTT,CASSKERGAQPQHF
-,-,TRBJ1-5,TRBV30,TGTGCCGGAAGCCCCACGTATAGCAATCAGCCCCAGCATTTT,CAGSPTYSNQPQHF
-,-,TRBJ1-6,TRBV7-2,TGTGCCAGCAGCCCACGGGTTTATAATTCACCCCTCCACTTT,CASSPRVYNSPLHF
-,-,TRBJ1-6,TRBV3-1/TRBV3-2,TGTGCCAGCAGCCAAGATTTGGCGGCTATATCACCCCTCCACTTT,CASSQDLAAISPLHF
-,-,TRBJ2-1,TRBV10-1,TGCGCCAGCAGTGCCTCCTACAATGAGCAGTTCTTC,CASSASYNEQFF
-,few,TRBJ1-2,TRBV3-1/TRBV3-2,TGTGCCAGCAGCCAAGGCACCGGTGGCTACACCTTC,CASSQGTGGYTF
-,-,TRBJ2-2,TRBV5-6,TGTGCCAGCAGCTTGGCTTGGGGTGTCACGGGGACCGGGGAGCTGTTTTTT,CASSLAWGVTGTGELFF
-,-,TRBJ1-2,TRBV13,TGTGCCAGCAGCCGGACAGATGAACCCATCTATGGCTACACCTTC,CASSRTDEPIYGYTF
-,-,TRBJ2-2,TRBV2,TGTGCCAGCAGTCCCGGGACGTCCTTCGGGGAGCTGTTTTTT,CASSPGTSFGELFF
TRBD2,-,TRBJ2-3,TRBV5-1,TGCGCCAGCGCCCTTCAAGCGGGAGGGCGGGGGGATACGCAGTATTTT,CASALQAGGRGDTQYF
-,once,TRBJ1-2,TRBV28,TGTGCCAGCCGTTCAAGCAACTATGGCTACACCTTC,CASRSSNYGYTF
-,-,TRBJ2-5,TRBV19,TGTGCCAGTAGTGACGAAGAGACCCAGTACTTC,CASSDEETQYF
-,-,TRBJ1-4,TRBV11-3,TGTGCCAGCAGCTTAGTCGGGCAGAATGAAAAACTGTTTTTT,CASSLVGQNEKLFF
-,-,TRBJ1-3,TRBV18,TGTGCCAGCCGCCCGGCAGGGACCAAGGGGGACACCATATATTTT,CASRPAGTKGDTIYF
-,-,TRBJ1-2,TRBV2,TGTGCCAGCAGTGAACAGAGAATGGGCTACACCTTC,CASSEQRMGYTF
-,-,TRBJ2-1,TRBV7-3,TGTGCCAGCAGCTTAACTACTAGCCATGAGCAGTTCTTC,CASSLTTSHEQFF
-,-,TRBJ2-1,TRBV7-9,TGTGCCAGCAGTCATATGTCGGGGGCATCCTACAATGAGCAGTTCTTC,CASSHMSGASYNEQFF
-,-,TRBJ1-3,TRBV27,TGTGCCAGCAGCACGAGATGGGGGAACTCTGGAAACACCATATATTTT,CASSTRWGNSGNTIYF
-,-,TRBJ1-1,TRBV30,TGTGCCTGGATGGAGGGGTCGAACACTGAAGCTTTCTTT,CAWMEGSNTEAFF
-,-,TRBJ2-1,TRBV19,TGTGCCAGTTCCCCAGGGGTATACAGCCTCTCCTACAATGAGCAGTTCTTC,CASSPGVYSLSYNEQFF
-,-,TRBJ2-1,TRBV3-1/TRBV3-2,TGTGCCAGCAGCCAATTCAAAAAACCCTACAATGAGCAGTTCTTC,CASSQFKKPYNEQFF
TRBD1,once,TRBJ1-1,TRBV29-1,TGCAGCGTTGGAGGGGATACAGGGGCGAACACTGAAGCTTTCTTT,CSVGGDTGANTEAFF
TRBD1,-,TRBJ2-7,TRBV12-5,TGTGCTAGTGGTTCCCGGGTTCTGGACAGGGTCTACGAGCAGTACTTC,CASGSRVLDRVYEQYF
-,-,TRBJ1-4,TRBV28,TGTGCCAGCAAGGGACACACCAATGAAAAACTGTTTTTT,CASKGHTNEKLFF
-,-,TRBJ2-2,TRBV24-1,TGTGCCACCAGTAGCGCCCTGCGGAGGGGCTCGATTGACACCGGGGAGCTGTTTTTT,CATSSALRRGSIDTGELFF
TRBD1,once,TRBJ2-2,TRBV9,TGTGCCAGCAGCGTTAACAGGGGCTCGAACACCGGGGAGCTGTTTTTT,CASSVNRGSNTGELFF
TRBD2,few,TRBJ2-5,TRBV4-3,TGCGCCAGCAGCCAAGAGCGGGGGGGCCAAGAGACCCAGTACTTC,CASSQERGGQETQYF
-,-,TRBJ2-5,TRBV11-2,TGTGCCAGCAGCCCGGGAGACAGTCGGGGAGAGACCCAGTACTTC,CASSPGDSRGETQYF
TRBD1,-,TRBJ1-3,TRBV5-4,TGTGCCAGCAGCGAACTGGACAGGGGGACTGGAAACACCATATATTTT,CASSELDRGTGNTIYF
-,-,TRBJ2-2,TRBV6-2/TRBV6-3,TGTGCCAGCAGTTACAGGGTCACCGGGGAGCTGTTTTTT,CASSYRVTGELFF
-,-,TRBJ2-7,TRBV27,TGTGCCAGCAGTCTGCGGGCTGCCTACGAGCAGTACTTC,CASSLRAAYEQYF
TRBD1,-,TRBJ2-7,TRBV10-1,TGCGCCAGCAGTGAGTTAGGACAGGATGGGAGTTACTACGAGCAGTACTTC,CASSELGQDGSYYEQYF
-,-,TRBJ2-7,TRBV28,TGTGCCAGCATGAGTGTGAGGGCGAACTCCTACGAGCAGTACTTC,CASMSVRANSYEQYF